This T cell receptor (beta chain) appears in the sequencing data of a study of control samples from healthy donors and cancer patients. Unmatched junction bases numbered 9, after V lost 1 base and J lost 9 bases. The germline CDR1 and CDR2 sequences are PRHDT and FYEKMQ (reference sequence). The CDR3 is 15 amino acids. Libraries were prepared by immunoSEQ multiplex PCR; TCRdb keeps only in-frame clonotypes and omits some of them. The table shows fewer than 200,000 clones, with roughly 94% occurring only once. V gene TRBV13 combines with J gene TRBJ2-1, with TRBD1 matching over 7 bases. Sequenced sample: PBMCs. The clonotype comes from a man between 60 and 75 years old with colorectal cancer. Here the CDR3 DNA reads TGTGCCAGCAGCTTAGAGAGGACCAACAGGGGTGAGCAGTTCTTC. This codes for CASSLERTNRGEQFF.